The 21 T cell receptor beta chains below were found in one sample sequenced in a study of cytomegalovirus exposure and HLA in healthy donors. Some clones are missing from TCRdb's copy, which holds only in-frame ones; the method was immunoSEQ multiplex PCR. Seen here are about 200,000 clones, 70% to 90% observed once, and the top ten hold around 5.6%. The sequenced sample was PBMCs. These receptors all stem from a woman under 30 in good health and CMV-seronegative.

This rearrangement joins TRBV30 to TRBJ1-4; D may be TRBD1 (5 bases). V lost 2 bases to trimming and J lost 3 bases, with 31 bases between them. The germline CDR1 and CDR2 sequences are GTSNPN and SVGIG (reference sequence). CDR3 length equals 21 residues. The CDR3: CAWSRGLGTAGSIRPNEKLFF. The CDR3 bases are TGTGCCTGGAGTAGGGGCCTGGGGACCGCCGGATCCATCCGCCCTAATGAAAAACTGTTTTTT. The entire variable domain, with the rest obtained from reference TRBV30 and TRBJ1-4, is as follows: SQTIHQWPATLVQPVGSPLSLECTVEGTSNPNLYWYRQAAGRGLQLLFYSVGIGQISSEVPQNLSASRPQDRQFILSSKKLLLSDSGFYLCAWSRGLGTAGSIRPNEKLFFGSGTQLSVL.

The chain employs TRBV6-1 and TRBJ1-1; D possibly corresponds to TRBD1 (6 bases). The CDR3 runs to 14 residues. V lost 1 base, J lost 4 bases, and 10 bases lay in between. Per germline, CDR1 MNHNS and CDR2 SASEGT. The CDR3 is CASSEEGGATEAFF. The CDR3 DNA reads as TGTGCCAGCAGTGAAGAGGGGGGTGCCACTGAAGCTTTCTTT.

The V call is TRBV5-4, the J call TRBJ1-2, with D possibly matching TRBD1 (6 bases). Trimming shortened V by 1 base and J by 6 bases, and 10 bases separated the two germline ends. The CDR3 sequence is 13 residues long. Germline V gene lookup returns CDR1 SGHNT and CDR2 YYREEE (reference sequence). CDR3 loop: CASSLRGGNGYTF. The CDR3 DNA sequence: TGTGCCAGCAGCTTGAGGGGGGGAAATGGCTACACCTTC. Full variable domain (remainder filled in from reference TRBV5-4 and TRBJ1-2): ETGVTQSPTHLIKTRGQQVTLRCSSQSGHNTVSWYQQALGQGPQFIFQYYREEENGRGNFPPRFSGLQFPNYSSELNVNALELDDSALYLCASSLRGGNGYTFGSGTRLTVV.

This rearrangement joins TRBV7-2 to TRBJ2-7, with D possibly being TRBD1 or TRBD2 (5 bases each). CDR3 size: 14 residues. V was shortened by 1 base and J by 4 bases, with 11 bases between the two germline ends. Per the germline V gene, CDR1 is SGHTA and CDR2 is FQGNSA. CDR3 in amino acids: CASSLERGRYEQYF. The CDR3 DNA sequence: TGTGCCAGCAGCTTAGAACGGGGCCGTTACGAGCAGTACTTC.

V is TRBV19 and J is TRBJ1-2; D remains unclear. V was pared by 0 bases and J by 10 bases, with 12 bases between. Germline V gene sequence: CDR1 LNHDA, CDR2 SQIVND (reference sequence). The CDR3 is 13 residues long. The CDR3 spells CASSIDLPGSYTF. The CDR3 DNA reads as TGTGCCAGTAGTATAGACCTCCCGGGGTCCTACACCTTC.

The V gene is TRBV5-3, the J gene TRBJ1-1; D gene uncertain. TRBV5-3 is given ORF status, its function remaining uncertain. The CDR3 has 11 residues. Trimming left V 4 bases short and J 6 bases short, with 7 bases between. The DNA of the CDR3 is TGTGCCAGAAGCCCCCCTCCTGAAGCTTTCTTT. It codes for CARSPPPEAFF.

Notes on this clone: This may be a read error, as it is one base from a much larger clone. The J gene is TRBJ1-2, the V gene TRBV29-1, with D unresolved. The CDR3 extends over 12 amino acids. V dropped 3 bases and J dropped 9 bases, with 14 bases sitting between them. Germline CDR1 is SQVTM and CDR2 is ANQGSEA. CDR3: CSVESGAESYTF. DNA for the CDR3: TGCAGCGTTGAGTCGGGAGCGGAGAGCTACACCTTC.

This clone has more than one count but fewer than ten. The chain employs TRBV5-1 and TRBJ1-2; unclear D gene. V lost 3 bases to trimming and J lost 2 bases, with 8 bases between them. CDR1 is SGHRS, CDR2 YFSETQ, per germline. The CDR3 consists of 13 residues. CDR3 amino acids: CASSSPSNYGYTF. The DNA for the CDR3 is TGCGCCAGCAGCTCGCCATCCAACTATGGCTACACCTTC.

The chain joins TRBV29-1 to TRBJ2-3, with 8 bases fitting TRBD2. After removal of 2 bases from V and 15 bases from J, the junction contained 10 bases not matched to a gene. CDR1 and CDR2 (germline): SQVTM, ANQGSEA. CDR3 length: 12 amino acids. DNA for the CDR3: TGCAGCGTTGAAACCCGGGAGGGCCTGTCTTATTTT. Translating it yields CSVETREGLSYF.

The V and J genes are TRBV5-3 and TRBJ2-1; 9 bases map to TRBD1. TRBV5-3 belongs to the ORF category, with a function that is uncertain. This CDR3 is built from 16 residues. The junction had 12 bases not matched to a gene; V was cut back by 4 bases and J by 7 bases. The CDR3 DNA reads as TGTGCCAGAAGCAATTCCGCCGGGACAGGGATTAATGAGCAGTTCTTC. As protein: CARSNSAGTGINEQFF.

The rearrangement links TRBV27 to TRBJ1-1, with TRBD1 as a possible D gene (5 bases). Germline CDR1 is MNHEY and CDR2 is SMNVEV (reference sequence). Trimming stripped 5 bases from V and 2 bases from J, with 9 bases between. The CDR3 runs 13 residues. CDR3 in amino acids: CASSTRDNTEAFF. As DNA, the CDR3 is TGTGCCAGCAGTACGAGGGACAACACTGAAGCTTTCTTT.

The chain couples TRBV14 to TRBJ1-2; no reliable D call. The germline V gene has CDR1 SGHDN and CDR2 FVKESK. V was pared by 4 bases and J by 4 bases, with 16 bases between. The CDR3 is 15 amino acids. In DNA, the CDR3 is TGTGCCAGCAGCCCAGGCCTCTTTGGAGCCTATGGCTACACCTTC. This gives the protein CASSPGLFGAYGYTF.

The genes are TRBV30 and TRBJ1-5, with TRBD1 as a possible D gene (5 bases). The V end lost 5 bases, the J end lost 5 bases, and 19 bases lay between the germline ends. Germline assignment: CDR1 GTSNPN and CDR2 SVGIG (reference sequence). This CDR3 region has 15 residues. DNA for the CDR3: TGTGCCTGGCCTTGGGGACCCCGAGGGCATCAGCCCCAGCATTTT. Protein sequence: CAWPWGPRGHQPQHF.

This clone was seen many times. V gene TRBV28 combines with J gene TRBJ1-2, with D possibly TRBD1 on 6 matching bases. Germline-derived CDR1 and CDR2 are MDHEN and SYDVKM. The CDR3 has 15 amino acids. Trimming left V 6 bases short and J 7 bases short, with 21 bases between. The CDR3 DNA is TGTGCCAGCAGAGACCTGCAGGGGCTAGTGGGTGGCTACACCTTC. Translated, it gives CASRDLQGLVGGYTF.

The chain combines TRBV20-1 with TRBJ1-2, with D hard to call. CDR1 is DFQATT, CDR2 SNEGSKA, per germline (reference sequence). This CDR3 has 9 residues. V was pared by 7 bases and J by 5 bases, with 5 bases between. The CDR3 DNA sequence: TGCAGTGAGGGTTATGGCTACACCTTC. It yields the protein CSEGYGYTF.

This clone was detected a few times. This specimen includes other DNA sequences encoding the same CDR3. The chain is built from TRBV5-1 and TRBJ2-7; D gene ambiguous. The CDR3 loop spans 11 amino acids. CDR1 is SGHRS and CDR2 is YFSETQ in the germline V gene. Trimming shortened V by 3 bases and J by 1 base, and 2 bases separated the two germline ends. This CDR3 reads CASSSSYEQYF. In DNA form, the CDR3 reads TGCGCCAGCAGCTCTTCCTACGAGCAGTACTTC.

This clone has a single count. This sequence joins TRBV29-1 and TRBJ2-6; tentative D call: TRBD1 (6 bases). CDR3 length: 15 amino acids. Germline V gives CDR1 SQVTM, CDR2 ANQGSEA. Trimming left V 0 bases short and J 5 bases short, with 11 bases between. As DNA, the CDR3 is TGCAGCGTTGAAGATCGACAGGCCCGGGCCAACGTCCTGACTTTC. As protein: CSVEDRQARANVLTF.

V and J are TRBV28 and TRBJ1-2; unclear D gene. From germline, CDR1 is MDHEN and CDR2 SYDVKM. The CDR3 sequence is 15 residues long. V lost 4 bases and J lost 3, with 15 bases in between. For the CDR3, the DNA is TGTGCCAGCAGTTCACCCCCGACCGGGGACTATGGCTACACCTTC. Translation: CASSSPPTGDYGYTF.

The V gene is TRBV6-1, the J gene TRBJ2-7; 11 bases line up with TRBD1. Germline CDR1 reads MNHNS; CDR2 reads SASEGT. The CDR3 length is 14 residues. With 6 bases clipped from V and 6 bases from J, the junction kept 7 bases outside the gene matches. The CDR3 region has the DNA TGTGCCAGCAGCTTGGACAGGGGGCGCCCCGAGCAGTACTTC. Residues: CASSLDRGRPEQYF.

J is TRBJ2-3 and V is TRBV25-1, with 11 bases lining up with TRBD2. This CDR3 contains 14 residues. Germline loops: CDR1 MGHDK, CDR2 SYGVNS. V lost 3 bases and J lost 5; bases outside the gene matches: 1. The CDR3 DNA follows: TGTGCCAGCAGTGATAGCGGGAGGGTAGATACGCAGTATTTT. Encoded protein: CASSDSGRVDTQYF.

This clone was seen just once. V is TRBV2 and J is TRBJ2-7; a possible D gene is TRBD1 (6 bases). The length of the CDR3 is 15 residues. V lost 3 bases to trimming and J lost 10 bases, with 22 bases between them. Germline V gene data show CDR1 as SNHLY and CDR2 as FYNNEI. CDR3 sequence reads: CASSDSRWEGGEQYF. In DNA form, the CDR3 reads TGTGCCAGCAGTGACTCGAGGTGGGAAGGGGGAGAACAGTACTTC.